This T cell receptor beta chain was documented in a study of T cell changes during pregnancy in multiple sclerosis. Measured with immunoSEQ multiplex PCR; TCRdb has only the in-frame clones, and not every one. Found here are tens of thousands of clones, around 90% of them singletons; the top ten hold roughly 1.7%. V lost 1 base to trimming and J lost 5 bases; unmatched junction nucleotides: 7. The CDR3 is made up of 15 amino acids. Germline CDR1 is SGHDT and CDR2 is YYEEEE. The sequence was collected from a female donor with multiple sclerosis, enrolled in a pregnancy study. The chain is built from TRBV5-6 and TRBJ2-5, with 8 bases fitting TRBD2. Source: peripheral blood, taken in the first trimester of pregnancy. The CDR3 DNA reads as TGTGCCAGCAGCTTGTGGCGGGGGGCGGGCGAGACCCAGTACTTC. Residues: CASSLWRGAGETQYF.